This passage covers 32 T cell receptor beta chains from one sample sequenced in a study of Tregs in tolerant kidney transplant recipients. TCRdb's copy holds only in-frame clones and misses some; the assay was immunoSEQ multiplex PCR. Among fewer than 80,000 clones listed, about 89% were seen once. The sample here was CD4+ T cells from blood, taken before the transplant. These receptors were obtained from a human donor who received a combined kidney and bone marrow transplant.

The rearrangement uses TRBV23-1 and TRBJ2-2; D may be TRBD2 (7 bases). TRBV23-1 is filed as an ORF, its function uncertain. This CDR3 contains 16 residues. Trimming stripped 0 bases from V and 3 bases from J, with 11 bases between. In DNA, the CDR3 is TGCGCCAGCAGTCAATCGGGGGGGGCGCACACCGGGGAGCTGTTTTTT. Encoded protein: CASSQSGGAHTGELFF.

J is TRBJ1-2 and V is TRBV28; tentative D call: TRBD1 (5 bases). CDR1 and CDR2 (germline): MDHEN, SYDVKM. The CDR3 has 13 residues. Trimming shortened V by 5 bases and J by 4 bases, and 11 bases separated the two germline ends. The CDR3 spells CASSHTGSYGYTF. CDR3 nucleotides: TGTGCCAGCAGTCATACAGGTTCCTATGGCTACACCTTC.

This chain links TRBV9 with TRBJ2-2; no clear D. V dropped 0 bases and J dropped 1 base, with 10 bases sitting between them. The germline CDR1 and CDR2 sequences are SGDLS and YYNGEE. The CDR3 has 16 residues. CDR3 residues: CASSVVYERNTGELFF. The DNA of the CDR3 is TGTGCCAGCAGCGTAGTGTATGAGCGGAACACCGGGGAGCTGTTTTTT.

This clone was recorded once. This chain joins TRBV7-9 and TRBJ2-2; D is undetermined. Germline V gene lookup returns CDR1 SEHNR and CDR2 FQNEAQ (reference sequence). V lost 5 bases, J lost 0 bases, and 13 bases lay in between. This CDR3 has 16 amino acids. The CDR3 nucleotides are TGTGCCAGCAGCCCAGCGTTAGGTTCGAACACCGGGGAGCTGTTTTTT. Amino acids: CASSPALGSNTGELFF.

The chain couples TRBV2 to TRBJ2-3; D may be TRBD1 (6 bases). The CDR3 length is 14 residues. V shed 7 bases and J shed 0 bases, with 11 bases lying between them. Looked up from germline, CDR1 is SNHLY and CDR2 is FYNNEI. CDR3 sequence reads: CASKRQESTDTQYF. The DNA of the CDR3 is TGTGCCAGCAAGCGACAGGAGAGCACAGATACGCAGTATTTT.

The chain carries TRBV5-1 and TRBJ2-1, with 10 bases lining up with TRBD2. J was trimmed by 8 bases and V by 4 bases; bases with no gene match: 9. In germline, CDR1 is SGHRS, CDR2 YFSETQ. The CDR3 covers 15 residues. CDR3 sequence reads: CASSALAGSPHEQFF. CDR3 nucleotide sequence: TGCGCCAGCAGCGCACTAGCGGGATCCCCCCATGAGCAGTTCTTC.

The rearrangement joins TRBV21-1 to TRBJ1-1; no DNA check was done on the table's D call, TRBD1. TRBV21-1 corresponds to a pseudogene. This CDR3 is built from 16 residues. The CDR3: CASSKELRDMNTEAFF. The CDR3 nucleotides are TGTGCCAGCAGCAAAGAGTTAAGAGACATGAACACTGAAGCTTTCTTT.

This chain uses TRBV5-6 with TRBJ1-2; D gene ambiguous. The CDR3 runs 13 residues. With 1 base removed from V and 2 bases from J, the gap between germline ends came to 6 bases. Germline-derived CDR1 and CDR2 are SGHDT and YYEEEE. The CDR3 here is CASSLSGNYGYTF. In DNA form, the CDR3 reads TGTGCCAGCAGCTTGTCCGGGAACTATGGCTACACCTTC.

The rearrangement uses TRBV20-1 and TRBJ1-2, with a possible D match to TRBD1 (5 bases). Germline values: CDR1 DFQATT, CDR2 SNEGSKA (reference sequence). This CDR3 is 11 amino acids long. The germline V and J ends were trimmed by 3 bases and 8 bases, with 10 bases remaining between them. CDR3 bases: TGCAGTGCTAGGTACGGGGGAGGCTACACCTTC. Protein: CSARYGGGYTF.

This chain joins TRBV5-4 and TRBJ2-7; 7 bases line up with TRBD2. This CDR3 comprises 14 residues. Germline V gene data show CDR1 as SGHNT and CDR2 as YYREEE (reference sequence). Trimming at V came to 6 bases and at J to 1 base, leaving 7 bases not matched to a gene. The CDR3 protein is CASTPGGGSYEQYF. DNA for the CDR3: TGTGCCAGCACCCCGGGAGGCGGTTCCTACGAGCAGTACTTC.

The gene calls are TRBV5-1 and TRBJ2-1; 8 bases are shared with TRBD2. With V trimmed by 1 base and J by 3 bases, 6 bases remained unmatched. The CDR3 is 16 amino acids. Germline values: CDR1 SGHRS, CDR2 YFSETQ. The CDR3 DNA reads TGCGCCAGCAGCTTGCAACCTAGCGGGTTCTACAATGAGCAGTTCTTC. It specifies CASSLQPSGFYNEQFF.

This clone was counted a few times. CDR3 in amino acids: CASSFLAVTGNTIYF. The CDR3 nucleotides are TGTGCCAGCAGCTTTCTCGCAGTGACTGGAAACACCATATATTTT. This chain links TRBV11-2 with TRBJ1-3; no definite D call. The germline V and J ends were trimmed by 3 bases and 2 bases, with 11 bases remaining between them. The germline gives CDR1 SGHAT, CDR2 FQNNGV. The CDR3 loop spans 15 amino acids.

The chain recombines TRBV29-1 with TRBJ2-5, with D possibly being TRBD1 (6 bases). This CDR3 region has 14 residues. Germline V gene sequence: CDR1 SQVTM, CDR2 ANQGSEA. Trimming left V 0 bases short and J 5 bases short, with 13 bases between. CDR3 DNA: TGCAGCGTTGAAGATTGGGGGCGAGCGGAGACCCAGTACTTC. Its translation is CSVEDWGRAETQYF.

J is TRBJ2-1 and V is TRBV29-1; 9 bases match TRBD1. Looked up from germline, CDR1 is SQVTM and CDR2 is ANQGSEA. The trim removed 0 bases at V and 12 bases at J, leaving 6 bases unmatched. This CDR3 comprises 13 residues. CDR3 loop: CSVEEGQGNAQFF. CDR3 bases: TGCAGCGTTGAAGAGGGACAGGGTAACGCGCAGTTCTTC.

The V call is TRBV19, the J call TRBJ2-1; tentative D call: TRBD2 (6 bases). This CDR3 has 16 amino acids. V lost 1 base and J lost 10, with 20 bases in between. Germline V gene data show CDR1 as LNHDA and CDR2 as SQIVND (reference sequence). CDR3 loop: CASSIVGGPRWGEQFF. In nucleotides, the CDR3 is TGTGCCAGTAGTATAGTTGGAGGGCCTCGCTGGGGAGAGCAGTTCTTC.

This chain connects TRBV30 to TRBJ1-4; D is uncertain. V was clipped by 3 bases and J by 8 bases, with 4 bases between them. Germline CDR1 is GTSNPN and CDR2 is SVGIG (reference sequence). This CDR3 contains 10 residues. Here the CDR3 reads CAWRSEKLFF. As DNA, the CDR3 is TGTGCCTGGAGAAGCGAAAAACTGTTTTTT.

The rearrangement uses TRBV30 and TRBJ2-7, with TRBD1 identical over 8 bases. This CDR3 is built from 13 residues. V lost 0 bases, J lost 7 bases, and 5 bases stayed unmatched. Germline V gives CDR1 GTSNPN, CDR2 SVGIG (reference sequence). The CDR3 spells CAWSVTGAGEQYF. The CDR3 bases are TGTGCCTGGAGTGTGACAGGGGCGGGTGAGCAGTACTTC.

On this clone: This CDR3 is also generated by other DNA sequences in the sample. Here the CDR3 DNA reads TGTGCCAGCAGTAGTGGACAGAATGAAAAACTGTTTTTT. Protein sequence: CASSSGQNEKLFF. The V gene is TRBV28, the J gene TRBJ1-4, with a tentative D call TRBD1 (6 bases). Germline CDR1 reads MDHEN; CDR2 reads SYDVKM. This CDR3 spans 13 amino acids. Trimming removed 5 bases from V and 5 bases from J, with 9 bases in between.

The chain carries TRBV7-9 and TRBJ2-7; 10 bases are shared with TRBD1. Germline V gene sequence: CDR1 SEHNR, CDR2 FQNEAQ (reference sequence). CDR3 length equals 14 residues. The V segment lost 6 bases and the J segment 5 bases; nucleotides outside the gene matches: 7. The CDR3 region has the DNA TGTGCCAGCAGGAGGACAGGGGGTGAGGACGAGCAGTACTTC. It is translated as CASRRTGGEDEQYF.

The rearrangement links TRBV7-3 to TRBJ2-3; TRBD2 matches at 7 bases. Germline CDR1 is SGHTA and CDR2 is FQGTGA. The CDR3 consists of 17 residues. Trimming took 5 bases from V and 1 from J; bases not matched to a gene: 12. CDR3 in amino acids: CASSPSPSGSGTDTQYF. The CDR3, as DNA: TGTGCCAGCAGCCCGAGTCCTAGCGGTTCCGGCACAGATACGCAGTATTTT.

This clone was found once. J is TRBJ2-5 and V is TRBV29-1; maybe TRBD2 (5 bases). The germline V and J ends were trimmed by 4 bases and 1 base, with 10 bases remaining between them. This CDR3 is built from 13 residues. Germline loops: CDR1 SQVTM, CDR2 ANQGSEA. CDR3 protein: CSVVRSAQETQYF. The CDR3 DNA reads TGCAGCGTTGTACGTAGCGCCCAAGAGACCCAGTACTTC.

The V and J genes are TRBV11-2 and TRBJ2-5; TRBD1 agrees at 8 bases. There are 14 residues in the CDR3. The germline V gene encodes CDR1 SGHAT and CDR2 FQNNGV. With V trimmed by 3 bases and J by 2 bases, 2 bases remained unmatched. The CDR3 loop is CASSFGDRQETQYF. The CDR3, as DNA: TGTGCCAGCAGCTTCGGGGACAGGCAAGAGACCCAGTACTTC.

The chain links TRBV7-8 to TRBJ2-7; perhaps TRBD2 as D (5 bases). Trimming took off 5 bases at V and 3 bases at J, with 11 bases between the two ends. Germline-derived CDR1 and CDR2 are SGHVS and FQNEAQ. The CDR3 sequence is 13 residues long. Here the CDR3 reads CASSISRDYEQYF. Here the CDR3 DNA reads TGTGCCAGCAGCATATCCCGGGACTACGAGCAGTACTTC.

V and J are TRBV19 and TRBJ2-2; a weak D match, TRBD2 (6 bases). This CDR3 has 15 amino acids. Trimming left V 3 bases short and J 3 bases short, with 11 bases between. In germline, CDR1 is LNHDA, CDR2 SQIVND (reference sequence). For the CDR3, the DNA is TGTGCCAGTAGTATGCGGAGGGCTCACACCGGGGAGCTGTTTTTT. It is translated as CASSMRRAHTGELFF.

This chain connects TRBV7-8 to TRBJ2-1; D unresolved. The ends were cut back, 11 bases at V and 4 bases at J, with 15 bases in the middle. CDR3 length equals 13 residues. Germline CDR1 reads SGHVS; CDR2 reads FQNEAQ. CDR3 loop: CASAAEIYNEQFF. CDR3 bases: TGTGCCTCTGCGGCGGAGATTTACAATGAGCAGTTCTTC.

With respect to this clone: The sample carries other DNA sequences with the same CDR3. The chain is built from TRBV11-2 and TRBJ2-1; TRBD2 agrees at 10 bases. Losses at the gene ends were 2 bases for V and 4 bases for J; bases not matched to a gene: 2. CDR3 size: 15 residues. Germline V gives CDR1 SGHAT, CDR2 FQNNGV. For the CDR3, the DNA is TGTGCCAGCAGCTTAACTAGCGGGACTTACAATGAGCAGTTCTTC. The encoded protein is CASSLTSGTYNEQFF. The full variable domain, with the rest looked up from reference TRBV11-2 and TRBJ2-1, is EAGVAQSPRYKIIEKRQSVAFWCNPISGHATLYWYQQILGQGPKLLIQFQNNGVVDDSQLPKDRFSAERLKGVDSTLKIQPAKLEDSAVYLCASSLTSGTYNEQFFGPGTRLTVL.

This chain connects TRBV7-3 to TRBJ2-7; TRBD2 matches 7 bases. CDR1 is SGHTA and CDR2 is FQGTGA in the germline V gene. The CDR3 runs to 13 residues. With 4 bases clipped from V and 6 bases from J, the junction kept 6 bases outside the gene matches. The CDR3 region has the DNA TGTGCCAGCAGCTCAAATACGGGGGGCGAGCAGTACTTC. Protein sequence: CASSSNTGGEQYF.

CDR3 loop: CAWTRTGAHTDTQYF. The CDR3, as DNA: TGTGCCTGGACCCGAACAGGGGCCCACACAGATACGCAGTATTTT. The chain carries TRBV30 and TRBJ2-3; TRBD1 matches at 7 bases. V trimming: 4 bases; J trimming: 2 bases; junction bases outside the gene matches: 9. The CDR3 is 15 amino acids. Germline V gene sequence: CDR1 GTSNPN, CDR2 SVGIG (reference sequence). Based on the CDR3 plus reference TRBV30 and TRBJ2-3, the full variable domain is SQTIHQWPATLVQPVGSPLSLECTVEGTSNPNLYWYRQAAGRGLQLLFYSVGIGQISSEVPQNLSASRPQDRQFILSSKKLLLSDSGFYLCAWTRTGAHTDTQYFGPGTRLTVL.

This clone has a single count. The chain is built from TRBV7-2 and TRBJ2-4, with D possibly being TRBD1 (5 bases). Germline CDR1 is SGHTA and CDR2 is FQGNSA. The length of the CDR3 is 15 residues. V gave up 5 bases and J gave up 0 bases, with 11 bases separating them. The CDR3 is CASSPEGAAKNIQYF. The CDR3 region has the DNA TGTGCCAGCAGCCCCGAAGGGGCAGCCAAAAACATTCAGTACTTC. Combining the CDR3 with reference TRBV7-2 and TRBJ2-4 gives the whole variable domain GAGVSQSPSNKVTEKGKDVELRCDPISGHTALYWYRQSLGQGLEFLIYFQGNSAPDKSGLPSDRFSAERTGGSVSTLTIQRTQQEDSAVYLCASSPEGAAKNIQYFGAGTRLSVL.

This chain joins TRBV2 and TRBJ1-1; unclear D gene. The germline V and J ends were trimmed by 3 bases and 4 bases, with 9 bases remaining between them. Looked up from germline, CDR1 is SNHLY and CDR2 is FYNNEI. The CDR3 spans 13 residues. The CDR3 sequence: CASSDLGVTEAFF. CDR3 DNA: TGTGCCAGCAGTGACCTCGGGGTCACTGAAGCTTTCTTT.

The chain uses TRBV6-5 and TRBJ2-5; D not resolved. Trimming shortened V by 0 bases and J by 9 bases, and 14 bases separated the two germline ends. The CDR3 spans 14 residues. From germline, CDR1 is MNHEY and CDR2 SVGAGI. CDR3 DNA: TGTGCCAGCAGTTACTCGATGTGGAGTCGGCCCCAGTACTTC. Amino acid sequence: CASSYSMWSRPQYF.

V gene TRBV7-2 combines with J gene TRBJ2-3; D is unresolved. This CDR3 region has 15 residues. The V gene lost 5 bases and the J gene lost 0 bases, with 12 bases spanning the gap. CDR1 and CDR2 from the germline V gene are SGHTA and FQGNSA. The CDR3, as DNA: TGTGCCAGCAGCATACATCTCACCAGCACAGATACGCAGTATTTT. It specifies CASSIHLTSTDTQYF.